Listed here are 11 T cell receptor beta chains from one sample, sequenced in a study of PD-L1 blockade in urothelial cancer (dated by TCRdb to between 2016 and 2019). To prepare the library, the immunoSEQ multiplex PCR assay was applied. TCRdb obtained this table from immuneACCESS and retained in-frame rearrangements with V and J assigned. These tables miss some clones; where compared with another copy, unresolved V genes account for less than half of the shortfall, and the remainder is unexplained. This sample is represented by just under 45,000 clones; 85% to 90% of them were singletons. The top ten clones comprise about 14% of the sample. The source material was PBMCs, sampled around atezolizumab (anti-PD-L1) treatment. All receptors derive from a woman in her sixties or seventies with urothelial cancer.

The chain employs TRBV27 and TRBJ2-1, with TRBD2 matching 8 bases. J gave up 6 bases and V 7 bases, and 8 bases lay outside the gene matches. Germline loops: CDR1 MNHEY, CDR2 SMNVEV (reference sequence). The CDR3 consists of 14 residues. CDR3 sequence reads: CASTQRESRNEQFF. In nucleotides, the CDR3 is TGTGCCAGCACTCAGCGGGAGAGTCGCAATGAGCAGTTCTTC.

The chain joins TRBV11-3 to TRBJ2-1, with 13 bases matching TRBD2. J was trimmed by 7 bases and V by 0 bases; bases with no gene match: 0. This CDR3 has 15 residues. Germline lookup yields CDR1 SGHNT and CDR2 YENEEA. This CDR3 is CASSLELAGGNEQFF. The DNA of the CDR3 is TGTGCCAGCAGCTTAGAACTAGCGGGGGGGAATGAGCAGTTCTTC.

The chain employs TRBV6-1 and TRBJ1-4, with D possibly matching TRBD1 (6 bases). Trimming shortened V by 3 bases and J by 0 bases, and 20 bases separated the two germline ends. CDR3 length equals 19 residues. Germline CDR1 is MNHNS and CDR2 is SASEGT. The CDR3, as DNA: TGTGCCAGCAGTGAGTTCCGGGACAAGCGGTCTGCAACTAATGAAAAACTGTTTTTT. Translation: CASSEFRDKRSATNEKLFF.

The chain uses TRBV6-6 and TRBJ2-1; 7 bases agree with TRBD1. Germline V gives CDR1 MNHNY, CDR2 SVGAGI (reference sequence). With 2 bases clipped from V and 2 bases from J, the junction kept 3 bases outside the gene matches. The CDR3 contains 15 residues. The CDR3 DNA sequence: TGTGCCAGCAGTTACCAGGGGGACACCTACAATGAGCAGTTCTTC. Amino acid sequence: CASSYQGDTYNEQFF.

This chain joins TRBV15 and TRBJ2-1; D possibly corresponds to TRBD2 (5 bases). Trimming cost V 3 bases and J 3 bases, with 12 bases left between them. This CDR3 region has 15 residues. Germline CDR1 reads LNHNV; CDR2 reads YYDKDF (reference sequence). CDR3 region: CATSSPREGYNEQFF. CDR3 DNA sequence: TGTGCCACCAGCAGCCCCCGAGAGGGCTACAATGAGCAGTTCTTC.

This chain connects TRBV27 to TRBJ2-3; 7 bases align to TRBD1. Per the germline V gene, CDR1 is MNHEY and CDR2 is SMNVEV (reference sequence). There are 15 residues in the CDR3. Germline trimming cut 2 bases from V and 2 bases from J; bases unmatched to any gene: 4. The CDR3 is CASSLGTAPTDTQYF. CDR3 nucleotides: TGTGCCAGCAGTTTAGGGACAGCCCCCACAGATACGCAGTATTTT.

The chain joins TRBV5-1 to TRBJ1-1; TRBD1 agrees at 10 bases. With 5 bases clipped from V and 6 bases from J, the junction kept 10 bases outside the gene matches. Germline CDR1 SGHRS, CDR2 YFSETQ. The CDR3 totals 15 residues. Written as DNA, the CDR3 is TGCGCCAGCAGTGGCGGGACCGGGACAGGGGCTGAAGCTTTCTTT. The encoded protein is CASSGGTGTGAEAFF.

This chain links TRBV7-7 with TRBJ2-1, with 10 bases that match TRBD1. Germline values: CDR1 SSHAT, CDR2 FNYEAQ (reference sequence). This CDR3 region has 18 residues. J gave up 4 bases and V 3 bases, and 12 bases lay outside the gene matches. This CDR3 reads CASSFLPSGTGAYNEQFF. The CDR3 DNA reads as TGTGCCAGCAGCTTTCTTCCTTCCGGGACAGGGGCTTACAATGAGCAGTTCTTC.

This chain uses TRBV27 with TRBJ2-1, with 10 bases that match TRBD1. CDR1 MNHEY and CDR2 SMNVEV come from the germline V gene (reference sequence). V lost 2 bases to trimming and J lost 8 bases; unmatched junction nucleotides: 6. This CDR3 contains 15 residues. The CDR3 is CASSLRDRGGYEQFF. CDR3 sequence (DNA): TGTGCCAGCAGTTTACGGGACAGGGGAGGGTATGAGCAGTTCTTC.

The gene calls are TRBV19 and TRBJ2-1; a weak D match, TRBD2 (5 bases). V was trimmed by 2 bases and J by 9 bases, leaving 14 bases between them. The CDR3 sequence is 14 residues long. Germline V gives CDR1 LNHDA, CDR2 SQIVND (reference sequence). The CDR3 reads CASSISPRVGEQFF. Written as DNA, the CDR3 is TGTGCCAGTAGTATATCCCCGAGGGTCGGTGAGCAGTTCTTC.

V usage is TRBV6-1 and J usage is TRBJ2-7; 8 nucleotides align to TRBD1. V lost 6 bases to trimming and J lost 3 bases; unmatched junction nucleotides: 4. CDR1 and CDR2 from the germline V gene are MNHNS and SASEGT. The CDR3 is made up of 13 amino acids. The CDR3 sequence is CASRLGQGYEQYF. The CDR3 coding sequence is TGTGCCAGCAGACTTGGACAGGGCTACGAGCAGTACTTC.